This T cell receptor beta chain was obtained from a study of blood T cell repertoires in COVID-19. Study overall: Sites in the United States, Italy and Spain provided acute and convalescent COVID-19 samples. PBMCs, B-cell-depleted T cells, or T cells were the source of the cDNA or gDNA that made up the material.

V lost 9 bases and J lost 5; bases outside the gene matches: 8. This CDR3 is 13 amino acids long. Germline CDR1 and CDR2: WSHSY and SAAADI. Methods used by the authors: Reference gene primers were amplified, and this amplification served to estimate nucleated cell counts. Profiling relied on immunoSEQ multiplex PCR, and the TCRdb table lists in-frame clones only, not all of them. V and J calls and clone size are as listed in that table; D and trimming were resolved from the DNA. Of over 65,000 clones detected, approximately 92% appear once; the ten largest clones hold about 7.1%. The clonotype was recovered from a human donor in a cohort sampled during active COVID-19. The chain employs TRBV10-2 and TRBJ1-1; 8 nucleotides align to TRBD1. Sequencing was performed on peripheral blood. CDR3 DNA: TGCGCCAGGCGACAGGGGCAGGATACTGAAGCTTTCTTT. It yields the protein CARRQGQDTEAFF.